The next 21 T cell receptor beta chains were all read from a single sample in a study of blood T cell repertoires in COVID-19. The data were produced by immunoSEQ multiplex PCR, yet TCRdb's version contains in-frame clones alone and is incomplete. In the table there are about 200,000 clones, 84% of which are singletons. Input material: peripheral blood. Receptors were obtained from a human donor in a cohort sampled during active COVID-19.

The chain recombines TRBV6-5 with TRBJ1-2; D is possibly TRBD1 (6 bases). The germline CDR1 and CDR2 sequences are MNHEY and SVGAGI. Trimming removed 6 bases at V and 2 bases at J, with 16 bases between. This CDR3 region has 15 residues. The CDR3 region is CASSPDSLPNYGYTF. The CDR3 DNA reads TGTGCCAGCAGCCCGGACAGCCTTCCAAACTATGGCTACACCTTC.

This chain connects TRBV5-4 to TRBJ1-6; 9 nucleotides match TRBD1. The CDR3 spans 17 residues. V was pared by 4 bases and J by 0 bases, with 5 bases of the junction left unmatched. CDR1 is SGHNT and CDR2 is YYREEE in the germline V gene (reference sequence). The chain's CDR3 is CASSKTGGFSYNSPLHF. The CDR3 nucleotides are TGTGCCAGCAGCAAGACAGGGGGGTTCTCCTATAATTCACCCCTCCACTTT.

The CDR3 spells CASSWDSTNYGYTF. DNA for the CDR3: TGCGCCAGCAGTTGGGACAGCACCAACTATGGCTACACCTTC. The chain is built from TRBV5-1 and TRBJ1-2; 7 bases agree with TRBD1. J lost 2 bases, V lost 5 bases, and 6 bases had no gene match. The CDR3 length is 14 residues. Germline values: CDR1 SGHRS, CDR2 YFSETQ. Variable domain in full (rest from reference TRBV5-1 and TRBJ1-2): KAGVTQTPRYLIKTRGQQVTLSCSPISGHRSVSWYQQTPGQGLQFLFEYFSETQRNKGNFPGRFSGRQFSNSRSEMNVSTLELGDSALYLCASSWDSTNYGYTFGSGTRLTVV.

The chain employs TRBV19 and TRBJ2-1, with 7 bases identical to TRBD1. V shed 4 bases, J shed 4 bases, and the junction held 10 bases outside the gene matches. Germline loops: CDR1 LNHDA, CDR2 SQIVND (reference sequence). The length of the CDR3 is 16 residues. This CDR3 is CASSTIGTASYNEQFF. The CDR3 DNA follows: TGTGCCAGTAGTACCATCGGGACAGCTTCATACAATGAGCAGTTCTTC.

The chain recombines TRBV27 with TRBJ2-5; a possible D gene is TRBD2 (6 bases). V was shortened by 3 bases and J by 3 bases, with 14 bases between the two germline ends. Germline V gives CDR1 MNHEY, CDR2 SMNVEV (reference sequence). The CDR3 extends over 15 amino acids. CDR3 in DNA: TGTGCCAGCAGTTTTCGGGCGGGAAAGGAAGAGACCCAGTACTTC. As protein: CASSFRAGKEETQYF.

The chain carries TRBV13 and TRBJ1-1; 7 bases are shared with TRBD1. Germline-derived CDR1 and CDR2 are PRHDT and FYEKMQ (reference sequence). With 4 bases clipped from V and 0 bases from J, the junction kept 5 bases outside the gene matches. The CDR3 runs to 15 residues. The CDR3 DNA sequence: TGTGCCAGCAGCTCGCGACAGGGCGTGAACACTGAAGCTTTCTTT. The encoded protein is CASSSRQGVNTEAFF.

CDR3 protein: CASSPQPTPYEQYF. For the CDR3, the DNA is TGCGCCAGCAGCCCACAACCCACCCCCTACGAGCAGTACTTC. The chain has TRBV4-1 and TRBJ2-7; D remains ambiguous. The V gene lost 4 bases and the J gene lost 2 bases, with 12 bases spanning the gap. In germline, CDR1 is MGHRA, CDR2 YSYEKL. The CDR3 contains 14 residues.

The rearrangement joins TRBV14 to TRBJ2-1; 7 bases match TRBD2. Germline V gene sequence: CDR1 SGHDN, CDR2 FVKESK. The ends lost 4 bases at V and 6 bases at J; junction bases unmatched: 15. CDR3 length: 17 residues. For the CDR3, the DNA is TGTGCCAGCAGCCGCCCCGTAGCGGGCCGGGGGAGCAATGAGCAGTTCTTC. It codes for CASSRPVAGRGSNEQFF.

The chain has TRBV28 and TRBJ1-6; unclear D gene. Germline-derived CDR1 and CDR2 are MDHEN and SYDVKM. This CDR3 comprises 12 residues. Trimming pared 4 bases from V and 14 bases from J, leaving 12 bases between. The CDR3 DNA reads as TGTGCCAGCAGTTCTCCCCCTAGGTCCCTCCACTTT. Its protein product is CASSSPPRSLHF.

The chain carries TRBV3-1 (or the pseudogene TRBV3-2) and TRBJ2-3, with TRBD2 matching 9 bases. The V and J ends lost 1 base and 0 bases, in that order; junction bases with no gene match: 5. This CDR3 has 17 residues. Germline V gene lookup returns CDR1 LGHDT and CDR2 YNNKEL (reference sequence). DNA for the CDR3: TGTGCCAGCAGCCAAGCGGGTCTAGCGGGAAGCACAGATACGCAGTATTTT. Amino acid sequence: CASSQAGLAGSTDTQYF.

The rearrangement uses TRBV27 and TRBJ2-7; 9 nucleotides align to TRBD1. The V segment lost 7 bases and the J segment 0 bases; nucleotides outside the gene matches: 10. In germline, CDR1 is MNHEY, CDR2 SMNVEV (reference sequence). The CDR3 consists of 16 residues. Here the CDR3 reads CASIPKPGQGSYEQYF. In DNA form, the CDR3 reads TGTGCCAGCATTCCCAAACCGGGACAGGGCTCCTACGAGCAGTACTTC.

The J gene is TRBJ2-7, the V gene TRBV28; maybe TRBD1 (6 bases). The V end lost 4 bases, the J end lost 6 bases, and 19 bases lay between the germline ends. The CDR3 loop spans 15 amino acids. Germline-derived CDR1 and CDR2 are MDHEN and SYDVKM. Written as DNA, the CDR3 is TGTGCCAGCAGTTGGGCCTCACAGGGCTTGAGCGAGCAGTACTTC. Residues: CASSWASQGLSEQYF. Full variable domain (remainder filled in from reference TRBV28 and TRBJ2-7): DVKVTQSSRYLVKRTGEKVFLECVQDMDHENMFWYRQDPGLGLRLIYFSYDVKMKEKGDIPEGYSVSREKKERFSLILESASTNQTSMYLCASSWASQGLSEQYFGPGTRLTVT.

This chain connects TRBV10-2 to TRBJ1-4; no clear D. Trimming cost V 8 bases and J 0 bases, with 7 bases left between them. The CDR3 spans 13 residues. The germline gives CDR1 WSHSY, CDR2 SAAADI. CDR3 sequence (DNA): TGCGCCAGCCGAGAAGCAACTAATGAAAAACTGTTTTTT. Protein product: CASREATNEKLFF.

This clone was seen only a few times. The CDR3: CASSPYRFTGELFF. As DNA, the CDR3 is TGTGCCAGCAGCCCTTACAGGTTTACCGGGGAGCTGTTTTTT. This chain uses TRBV5-8 with TRBJ2-2; possibly TRBD1 for D (5 bases). Trimming took 4 bases from V and 5 from J, leaving 12 bases between them. Germline V gene sequence: CDR1 SGHTS, CDR2 YDEGEE. The CDR3 covers 14 residues.

This clone occurred a few times. V gene TRBV10-2 combines with J gene TRBJ2-5; 7 nucleotides agree with TRBD2. Germline V gives CDR1 WSHSY, CDR2 SAAADI. CDR3 length: 16 amino acids. Germline trimming cut 5 bases from V and 2 bases from J; bases unmatched to any gene: 11. CDR3 nucleotide sequence: TGCGCCAGCAGTCACCCCAGGGCGGGGGAGCAAGAGACCCAGTACTTC. This sequence encodes CASSHPRAGEQETQYF.

The V and J genes are TRBV9 and TRBJ2-3; 11 bases agree with TRBD2. The CDR3 contains 17 residues. Germline CDR1 SGDLS, CDR2 YYNGEE. The V and J ends lost 8 bases and 3 bases, in that order; junction bases with no gene match: 14. The CDR3 coding sequence is TGTGCCAGTAACGGAGTGACTAGCGGGATAGGAACAGATACGCAGTATTTT. Protein product: CASNGVTSGIGTDTQYF.

The chain carries TRBV3-1 (or the pseudogene TRBV3-2) and TRBJ2-1, with 16 bases fitting TRBD2. The trim removed 0 bases at V and 6 bases at J, leaving 14 bases unmatched. Germline V CDR1 and CDR2: LGHDT, YNNKEL (reference sequence). CDR3 size: 21 residues. CDR3 DNA sequence: TGTGCCAGCAGCCAAGATCTGAGGGGACTAGCGGGAGGGCCTTGGGTCAATGAGCAGTTCTTC. This codes for CASSQDLRGLAGGPWVNEQFF.

This clone has at least ten counts. The V call is TRBV12-3 or TRBV12-4, the J call TRBJ1-1; 7 nucleotides match TRBD1. The CDR3 spans 13 residues. Losses at the gene ends were 2 bases for V and 7 bases for J; bases not matched to a gene: 4. CDR3 sequence reads: CASSLQGDIEAFF. CDR3 bases: TGTGCCAGCAGTTTACAGGGGGACATTGAAGCTTTCTTT.

This clone was counted at least ten times. The chain's CDR3 is CASSLTGGIAEAFF. The CDR3 nucleotides read TGCGCCAGCAGCCTGACAGGGGGCATTGCTGAAGCTTTCTTT. The rearrangement joins TRBV5-1 to TRBJ1-1; 10 nucleotides match TRBD1. J lost 6 bases, V lost 4 bases, and 6 bases had no gene match. CDR3 size: 14 residues. Germline V lookup: CDR1 SGHRS, CDR2 YFSETQ.

This clone was recorded only once. The chain employs TRBV10-3 and TRBJ2-1; possibly TRBD1 for D (5 bases). The CDR3 has 14 residues. Germline V gene data show CDR1 as ENHRY and CDR2 as SYGVKD. V dropped 2 bases and J dropped 6 bases, with 11 bases sitting between them. CDR3 protein: CAISEAAGRNEQFF. The CDR3 DNA reads as TGTGCCATCAGTGAGGCGGCAGGGCGCAATGAGCAGTTCTTC.

The chain employs TRBV4-1 and TRBJ2-7, with 12 bases identical to TRBD2. In germline, CDR1 is MGHRA, CDR2 YSYEKL. CDR3 length equals 15 residues. V gave up 0 bases and J gave up 7 bases; unmatched junction bases: 4. The CDR3 is CASSQDRLAGEEQYF. In DNA, the CDR3 is TGCGCCAGCAGCCAAGATAGACTAGCGGGAGAGGAGCAGTACTTC.